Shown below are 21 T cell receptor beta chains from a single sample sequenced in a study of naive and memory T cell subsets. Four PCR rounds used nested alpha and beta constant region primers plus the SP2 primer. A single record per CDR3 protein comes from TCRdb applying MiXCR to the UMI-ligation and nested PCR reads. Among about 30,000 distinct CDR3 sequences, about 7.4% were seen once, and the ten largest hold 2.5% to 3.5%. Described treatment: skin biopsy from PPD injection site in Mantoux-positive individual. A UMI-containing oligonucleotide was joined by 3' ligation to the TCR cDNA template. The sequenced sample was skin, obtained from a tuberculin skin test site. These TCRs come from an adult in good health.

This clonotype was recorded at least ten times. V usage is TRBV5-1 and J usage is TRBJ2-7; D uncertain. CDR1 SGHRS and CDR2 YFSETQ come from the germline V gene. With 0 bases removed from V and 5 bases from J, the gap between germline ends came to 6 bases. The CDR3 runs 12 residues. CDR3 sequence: CASSLEAHEQYF. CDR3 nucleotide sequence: TGCGCCAGCAGCTTGGAGGCCCACGAGCAGTACTTC.

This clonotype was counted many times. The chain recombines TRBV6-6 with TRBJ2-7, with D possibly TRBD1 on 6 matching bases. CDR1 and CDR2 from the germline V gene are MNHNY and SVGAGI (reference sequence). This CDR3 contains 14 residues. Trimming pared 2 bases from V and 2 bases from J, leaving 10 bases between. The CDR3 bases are TGTGCCAGCAGTTACCCGGACAGAACCTACGAGCAGTACTTC. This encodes CASSYPDRTYEQYF.

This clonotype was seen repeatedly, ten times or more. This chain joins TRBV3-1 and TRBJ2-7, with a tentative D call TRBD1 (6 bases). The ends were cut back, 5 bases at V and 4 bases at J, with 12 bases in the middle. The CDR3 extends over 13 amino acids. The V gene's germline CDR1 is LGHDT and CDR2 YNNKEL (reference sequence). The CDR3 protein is CASSETGKYEQYF. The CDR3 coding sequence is TGTGCCAGCAGCGAAACAGGGAAATACGAGCAGTACTTC.

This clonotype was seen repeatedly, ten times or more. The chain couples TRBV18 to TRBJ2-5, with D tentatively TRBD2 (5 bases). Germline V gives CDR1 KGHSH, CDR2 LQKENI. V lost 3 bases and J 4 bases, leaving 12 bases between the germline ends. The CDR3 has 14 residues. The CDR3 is CASSPNGGRETQYF. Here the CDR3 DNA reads TGTGCCAGCTCACCTAACGGAGGAAGAGAGACCCAGTACTTC. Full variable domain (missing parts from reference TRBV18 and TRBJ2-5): NAGVMQNPRHLVRRRGQEARLRCSPMKGHSHVYWYRQLPEEGLKFMVYLQKENIIDESGMPKERFSAEFPKEGPSILRIQQVVRGDSAAYFCASSPNGGRETQYFGPGTRLLVL.

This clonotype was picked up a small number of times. The DNA for the CDR3 is TGTGCCAGCAGCCTAGGACAGGGGTCCCCCTACGAGCAGTACTTC. This sequence encodes CASSLGQGSPYEQYF. This chain joins TRBV7-2 and TRBJ2-7; TRBD1 matches 9 bases. Germline lookup yields CDR1 SGHTA and CDR2 FQGNSA. The trim removed 5 bases at V and 2 bases at J, leaving 7 bases unmatched. This CDR3 region has 15 residues.

The CDR3 reads CASSLGSGHIPGLAEAFF. As DNA, the CDR3 is TGTGCCAGCAGCTTGGGGTCAGGTCACATCCCTGGGTTAGCTGAAGCTTTCTTT. The V gene is TRBV5-8, the J gene TRBJ1-1; no clear D. Trimming removed 0 bases at V and 6 bases at J, with 24 bases between. CDR3 length equals 18 residues. Germline V lookup: CDR1 SGHTS, CDR2 YDEGEE.

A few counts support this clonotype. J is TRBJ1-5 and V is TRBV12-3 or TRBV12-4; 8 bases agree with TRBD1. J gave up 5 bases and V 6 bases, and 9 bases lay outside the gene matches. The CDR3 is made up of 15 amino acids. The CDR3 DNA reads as TGTGCCAGCAGCCACGGACAGGGAAAGTATCAGCCCCAGCATTTT. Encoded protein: CASSHGQGKYQPQHF.

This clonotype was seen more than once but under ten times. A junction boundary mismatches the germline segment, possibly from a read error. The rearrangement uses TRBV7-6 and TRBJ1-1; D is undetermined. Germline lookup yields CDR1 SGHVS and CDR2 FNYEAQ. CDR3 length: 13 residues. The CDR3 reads CASSPSLNPEAFF. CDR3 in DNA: TGTGCCAGCAGCCCCAGCCTGAACCCTGAAGCTTTCTTT.

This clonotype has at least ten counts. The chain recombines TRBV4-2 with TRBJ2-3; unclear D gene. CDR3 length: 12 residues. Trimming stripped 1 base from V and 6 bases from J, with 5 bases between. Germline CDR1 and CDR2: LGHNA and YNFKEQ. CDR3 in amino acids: CASSQGSDTQYF. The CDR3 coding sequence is TGTGCCAGCAGCCAAGGTTCGGATACGCAGTATTTT.

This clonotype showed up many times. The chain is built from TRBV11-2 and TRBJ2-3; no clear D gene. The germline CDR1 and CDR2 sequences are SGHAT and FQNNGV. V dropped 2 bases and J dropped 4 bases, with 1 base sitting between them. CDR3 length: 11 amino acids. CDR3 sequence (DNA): TGTGCCAGCAGCTTATCAGATACGCAGTATTTT. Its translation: CASSLSDTQYF.

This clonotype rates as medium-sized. The CDR3 sequence is CASSLAHSTTRGVKNIQYF. In DNA, the CDR3 is TGTGCCAGCAGCTTAGCGCATTCTACCACTCGGGGAGTCAAAAACATTCAGTACTTC. V gene TRBV7-8 combines with J gene TRBJ2-4; weak D call: TRBD2 (5 bases). This CDR3 has 19 residues. Trimming took 0 bases from V and 3 from J, leaving 21 bases between them. Looked up from germline, CDR1 is SGHVS and CDR2 is FQNEAQ.

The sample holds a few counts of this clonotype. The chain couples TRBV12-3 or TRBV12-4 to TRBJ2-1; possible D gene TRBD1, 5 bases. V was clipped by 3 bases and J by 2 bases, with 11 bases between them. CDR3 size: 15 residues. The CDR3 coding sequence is TGTGCCAGCAGTTTTAGGGGCTCCCCCTACAATGAGCAGTTCTTC. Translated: CASSFRGSPYNEQFF.

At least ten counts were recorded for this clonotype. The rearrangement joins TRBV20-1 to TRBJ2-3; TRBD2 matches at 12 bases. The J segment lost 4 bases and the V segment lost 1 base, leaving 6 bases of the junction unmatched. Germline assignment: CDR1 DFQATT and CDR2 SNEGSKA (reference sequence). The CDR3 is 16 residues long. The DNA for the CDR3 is TGCAGTGCTAGAGCCCTTCGACTAGCGGGGGCAGATACGCAGTATTTT. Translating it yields CSARALRLAGADTQYF.

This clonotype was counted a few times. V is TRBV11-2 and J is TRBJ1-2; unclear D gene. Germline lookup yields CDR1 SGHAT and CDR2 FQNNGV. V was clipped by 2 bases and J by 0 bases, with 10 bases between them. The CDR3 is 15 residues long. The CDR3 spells CASSLLGNSNYGYTF. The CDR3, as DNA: TGTGCCAGCAGCTTACTGGGGAATTCTAACTATGGCTACACCTTC.

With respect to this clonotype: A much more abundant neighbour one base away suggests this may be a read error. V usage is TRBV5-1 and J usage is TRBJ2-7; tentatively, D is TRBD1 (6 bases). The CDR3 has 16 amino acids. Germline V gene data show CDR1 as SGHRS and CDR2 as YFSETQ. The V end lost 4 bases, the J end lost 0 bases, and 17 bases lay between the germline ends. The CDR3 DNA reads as TGCGCCAGCAGCCCCCAACTGACAGGCCGCTCCTACGAGCAGTACTTC. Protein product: CASSPQLTGRSYEQYF.

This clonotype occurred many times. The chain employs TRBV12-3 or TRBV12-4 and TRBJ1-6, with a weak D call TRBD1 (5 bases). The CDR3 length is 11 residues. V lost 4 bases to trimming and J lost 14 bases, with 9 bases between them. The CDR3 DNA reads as TGTGCCAGCAGTTCCAGGGAGACCCTCCACTTT. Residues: CASSSRETLHF.

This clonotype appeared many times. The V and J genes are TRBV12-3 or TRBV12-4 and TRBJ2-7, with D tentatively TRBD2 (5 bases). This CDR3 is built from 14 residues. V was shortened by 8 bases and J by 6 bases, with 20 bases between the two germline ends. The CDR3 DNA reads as TGTGCCAGCTCGACCCGGGGTGTGAGTGGCGAGCAGTACTTC. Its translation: CASSTRGVSGEQYF.

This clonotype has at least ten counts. This CDR3 is CATSRTGEETQYF. CDR3 nucleotide sequence: TGTGCCACCAGTAGAACCGGCGAAGAGACCCAGTACTTC. The chain carries TRBV24-1 and TRBJ2-5; D not resolved. V was cut by 6 bases and J by 3 bases, with 10 bases left in between. CDR1 and CDR2 from the germline V gene are KGHDR and SFDVKD. The CDR3 runs to 13 residues.

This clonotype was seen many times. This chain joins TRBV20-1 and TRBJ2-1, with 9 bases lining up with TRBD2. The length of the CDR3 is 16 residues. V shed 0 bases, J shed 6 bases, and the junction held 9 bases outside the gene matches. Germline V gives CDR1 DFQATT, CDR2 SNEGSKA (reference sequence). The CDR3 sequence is CSAREGGTSRGNEQFF. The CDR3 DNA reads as TGCAGTGCTAGAGAGGGGGGGACTAGCAGAGGCAATGAGCAGTTCTTC.

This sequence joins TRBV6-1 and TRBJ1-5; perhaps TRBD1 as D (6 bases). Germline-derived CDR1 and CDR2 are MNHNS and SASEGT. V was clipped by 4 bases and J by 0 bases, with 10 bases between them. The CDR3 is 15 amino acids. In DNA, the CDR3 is TGTGCCAGCAGTGCCGGACAGACTAGCAATCAGCCCCAGCATTTT. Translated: CASSAGQTSNQPQHF.

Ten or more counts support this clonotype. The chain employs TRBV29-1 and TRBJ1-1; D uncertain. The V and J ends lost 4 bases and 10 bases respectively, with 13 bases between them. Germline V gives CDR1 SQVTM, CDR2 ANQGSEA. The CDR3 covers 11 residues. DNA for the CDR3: TGCAGCGTTGTCATAGCGGGAGGAGCTTTCTTT. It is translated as CSVVIAGGAFF.